A single T cell receptor (beta chain) is shown here with its context. No antigen is known for it. Measured with immunoSEQ multiplex PCR; TCRdb has only the in-frame clones, and not every one. The table records 65,000 to 80,000 clones, under 95% of them present only once. V shed 3 bases and J shed 0 bases, with 17 bases lying between them. The CDR3 spans 18 residues. This specimen comes from a study of T cell responses to AZD1222 COVID-19 vaccine. Findings and caveats of the study: No repertoire was sampled before or during the peak T cell response, only after it. Baseline seropositivity occurred in only 5 to 7 AZD1222 recipients. Nearly half of the spike-specific TCRs reportedly recognize variant regions that carry no mutations.

The sequence came from an adult in good health. Sequencing used peripheral blood, obtained on day 0 of MenACWY control vaccination. The V call is TRBV23-1, the J call TRBJ1-4, with no clear D. TRBV23-1 is annotated as an ORF whose role is uncertain. Written as DNA, the CDR3 is TGCGCCAGCAGTCAGCCGGAGATAAAACCTGCAACTAATGAAAAACTGTTTTTT. It encodes CASSQPEIKPATNEKLFF.